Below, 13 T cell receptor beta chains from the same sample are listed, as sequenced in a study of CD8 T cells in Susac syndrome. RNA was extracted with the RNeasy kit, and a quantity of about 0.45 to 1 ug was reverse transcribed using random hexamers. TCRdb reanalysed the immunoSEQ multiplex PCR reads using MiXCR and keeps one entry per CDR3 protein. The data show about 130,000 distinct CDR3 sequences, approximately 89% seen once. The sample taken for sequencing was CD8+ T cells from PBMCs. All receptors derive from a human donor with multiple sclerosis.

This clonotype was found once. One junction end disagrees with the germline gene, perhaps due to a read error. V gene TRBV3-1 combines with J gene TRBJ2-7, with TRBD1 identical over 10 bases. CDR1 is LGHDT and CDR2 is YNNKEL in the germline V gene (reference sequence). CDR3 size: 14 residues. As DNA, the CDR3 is TGTGCCAGCAGCCAAGGGACAGGGGGATCCGATACAATCTTC. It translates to CASSQGTGGSDTIF.

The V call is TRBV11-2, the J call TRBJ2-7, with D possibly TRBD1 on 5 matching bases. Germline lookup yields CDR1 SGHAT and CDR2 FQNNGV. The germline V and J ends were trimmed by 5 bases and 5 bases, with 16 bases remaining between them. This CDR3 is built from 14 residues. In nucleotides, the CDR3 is TGTGCCAGCAGCCTCTGGGGCGCCCCTGACGAGCAGTACTTC. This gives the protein CASSLWGAPDEQYF.

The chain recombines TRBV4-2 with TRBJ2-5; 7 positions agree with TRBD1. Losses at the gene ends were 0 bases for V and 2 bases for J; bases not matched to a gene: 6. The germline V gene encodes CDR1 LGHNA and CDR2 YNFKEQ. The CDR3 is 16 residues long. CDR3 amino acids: CASSQEEGATQETQYF. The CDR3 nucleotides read TGTGCCAGCAGCCAAGAAGAGGGGGCCACTCAAGAGACCCAGTACTTC.

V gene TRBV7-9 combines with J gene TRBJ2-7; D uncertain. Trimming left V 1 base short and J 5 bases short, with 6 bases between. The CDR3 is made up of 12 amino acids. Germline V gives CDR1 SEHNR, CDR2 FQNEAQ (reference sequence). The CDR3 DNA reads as TGTGCCAGCAGCTTAGAGGTCAACGAGCAGTACTTC. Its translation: CASSLEVNEQYF.

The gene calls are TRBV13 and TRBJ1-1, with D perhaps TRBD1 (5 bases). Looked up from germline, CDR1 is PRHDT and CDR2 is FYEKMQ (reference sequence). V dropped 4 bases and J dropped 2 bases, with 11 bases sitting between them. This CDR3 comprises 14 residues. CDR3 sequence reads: CASSSRGTNTEAFF. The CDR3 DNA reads TGTGCCAGCAGCTCTAGAGGGACCAACACTGAAGCTTTCTTT.

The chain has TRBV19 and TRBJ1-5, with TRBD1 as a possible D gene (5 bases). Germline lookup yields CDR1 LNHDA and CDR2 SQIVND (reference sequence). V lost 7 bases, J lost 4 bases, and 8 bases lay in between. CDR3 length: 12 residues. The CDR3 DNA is TGTGCCAGTAAGCAGGGTAATCAGCCCCAGCATTTT. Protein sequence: CASKQGNQPQHF.

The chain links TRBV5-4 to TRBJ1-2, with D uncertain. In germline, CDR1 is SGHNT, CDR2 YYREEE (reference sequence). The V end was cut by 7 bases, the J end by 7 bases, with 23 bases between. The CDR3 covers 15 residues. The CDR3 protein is CASGSLDLQTGGYTF. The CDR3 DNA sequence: TGTGCCAGCGGGAGCCTGGACCTTCAGACGGGTGGCTACACCTTC. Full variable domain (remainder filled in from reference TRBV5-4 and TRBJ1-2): ETGVTQSPTHLIKTRGQQVTLRCSSQSGHNTVSWYQQALGQGPQFIFQYYREEENGRGNFPPRFSGLQFPNYSSELNVNALELDDSALYLCASGSLDLQTGGYTFGSGTRLTVV.

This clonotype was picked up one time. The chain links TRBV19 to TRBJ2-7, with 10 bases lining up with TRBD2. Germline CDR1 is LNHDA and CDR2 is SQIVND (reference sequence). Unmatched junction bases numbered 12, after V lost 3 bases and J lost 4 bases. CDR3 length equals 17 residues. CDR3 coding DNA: TGTGCCAGTAGTATGAGGGCGGCTAGCGGGAGTCAGTACGAGCAGTACTTC. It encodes CASSMRAASGSQYEQYF.

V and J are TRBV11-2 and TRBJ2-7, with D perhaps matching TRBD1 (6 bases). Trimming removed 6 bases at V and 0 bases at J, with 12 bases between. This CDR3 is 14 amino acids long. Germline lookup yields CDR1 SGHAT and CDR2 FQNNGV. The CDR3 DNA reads TGTGCCAGCAGTTTTTGGGACAACTCCTACGAGCAGTACTTC. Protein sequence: CASSFWDNSYEQYF.

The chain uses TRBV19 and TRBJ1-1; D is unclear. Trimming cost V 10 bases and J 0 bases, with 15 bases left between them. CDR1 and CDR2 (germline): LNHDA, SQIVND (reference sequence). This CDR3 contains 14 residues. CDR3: CAIKSEILNTEAFF. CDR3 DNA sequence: TGTGCCATAAAAAGCGAGATTCTGAACACTGAAGCTTTCTTT.

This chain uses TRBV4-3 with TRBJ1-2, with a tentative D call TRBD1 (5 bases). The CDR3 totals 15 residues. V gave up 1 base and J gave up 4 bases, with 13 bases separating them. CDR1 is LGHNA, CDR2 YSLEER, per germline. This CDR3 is CASSQGSGPVYGYTF. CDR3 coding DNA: TGCGCCAGCAGCCAAGGGTCAGGGCCGGTCTATGGCTACACCTTC.

The CDR3 spells CASSLSATNEKLFF. CDR3 bases: TGTGCCAGCAGTTTAAGCGCAACTAATGAAAAACTGTTTTTT. The V and J genes are TRBV12-3 or TRBV12-4 and TRBJ1-4; the D is unclear. The CDR3 totals 14 residues. Trimming left V 2 bases short and J 0 bases short, with 4 bases between.

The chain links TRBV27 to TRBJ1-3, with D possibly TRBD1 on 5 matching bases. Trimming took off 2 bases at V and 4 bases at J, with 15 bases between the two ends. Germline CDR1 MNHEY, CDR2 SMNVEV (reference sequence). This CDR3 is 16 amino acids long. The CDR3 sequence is CASSLQGPGDGNTIYF. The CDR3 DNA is TGTGCCAGCAGTTTACAGGGACCCGGAGACGGAAACACCATATATTTT.